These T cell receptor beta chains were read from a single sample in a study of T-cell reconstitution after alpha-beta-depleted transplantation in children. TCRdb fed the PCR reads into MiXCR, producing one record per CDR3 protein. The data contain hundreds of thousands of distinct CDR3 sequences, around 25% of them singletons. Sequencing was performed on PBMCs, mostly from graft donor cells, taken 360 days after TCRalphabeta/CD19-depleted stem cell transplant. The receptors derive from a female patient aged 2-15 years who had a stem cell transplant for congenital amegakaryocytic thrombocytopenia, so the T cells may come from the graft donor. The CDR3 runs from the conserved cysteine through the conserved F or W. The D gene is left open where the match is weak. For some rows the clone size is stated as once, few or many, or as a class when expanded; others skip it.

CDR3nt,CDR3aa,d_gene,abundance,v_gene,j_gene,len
TGCAGTGCTACCGGGGATAATGAAAAACTGTTTTTT,CSATGDNEKLFF,.,.,TRBV20-1,TRBJ1-4,12
TGCGCCAGCAGCTTGGGTGGAGTGGACATCCAATTC,CASSLGGVDIQF,.,few,TRBV5-1,TRBJ2-5,12
TGTGCCAGCAGCCCCACTAGCGCGGGACCCGGGGAGCTGTTTTTT,CASSPTSAGPGELFF,TRBD2,few,TRBV4-2,TRBJ2-2,15
TGTGCCAGCAGTTTACGGCGAGGCAGGTCCCAAGCTGGGGCCAACGTCCTGACTTTC,CASSLRRGRSQAGANVLTF,.,.,TRBV12-3/TRBV12-4,TRBJ2-6,19
TGCAGTGCTAGAGTCGGGACAGATAATTCACCCCTCCACTTT,CSARVGTDNSPLHF,TRBD1,few,TRBV20-1,TRBJ1-6,14
TGTGCCAGCTCCCCTCCGTGGGGAAATGAGCAGTTCTTC,CASSPPWGNEQFF,.,.,TRBV18,TRBJ2-1,13
TGTGCCTGGTCCAATTCGCCTGAAGCTTTCTTT,CAWSNSPEAFF,.,.,TRBV30,TRBJ1-1,11
TGCAGTGCTATCAGACGGAAGAACGGTTATGGCTACACCTTC,CSAIRRKNGYGYTF,.,.,TRBV20-1,TRBJ1-2,14
TGTGCCAGCAGCTTAGAGGCGGGGACGTCAGTAGATACGCAGTATTTT,CASSLEAGTSVDTQYF,.,few,TRBV7-2,TRBJ2-3,16
TGTGCCAGCAGTTTTGCCCTCACCGGGGAGCTGTTTTTT,CASSFALTGELFF,.,.,TRBV28,TRBJ2-2,13
TGTGCCACCAGCAGAGGGGGGTTGTCCGGGGCCAAGACACCTGTCAACTATGGCTACACCTTC,CATSRGGLSGAKTPVNYGYTF,.,.,TRBV15,TRBJ1-2,21
TGCAGCGTTGACCTGCGTGGATCGTCGGCCCAGTACTTC,CSVDLRGSSAQYF,.,few,TRBV29-1,TRBJ2-5,13
TGTGCCAGCACCACCCACCCAGACACAGATACGCAGTATTTT,CASTTHPDTDTQYF,.,few,TRBV7-3,TRBJ2-3,14
TGTGCCAGCAGTGAATTAGGGGGGGTATGGGATGAGCAGTTCTTC,CASSELGGVWDEQFF,.,few,TRBV25-1,TRBJ2-1,15
TGCGCCAGCAGCTGGAGCGGGCAGGACTCGGAGCAGTACTTC,CASSWSGQDSEQYF,.,.,TRBV5-1,TRBJ2-7,14
TGTGCCAGCAGTGCACCGACAGGGCAACGATTACCCTACGAGCAGTACTTC,CASSAPTGQRLPYEQYF,TRBD1,.,TRBV6-1,TRBJ2-7,17
TGTGCCAGCAGTTTCAGACACCGCTACACCGGGGAGCTGTTTTTT,CASSFRHRYTGELFF,.,few,TRBV6-2/TRBV6-3,TRBJ2-2,15
TGTGCCAGCAGCCATCAAGCGGGAGCCAAAAACATTCAGTACTTC,CASSHQAGAKNIQYF,.,.,TRBV3-1,TRBJ2-4,15
TGCGCCAGCAGCTTTCAAGCCGAGAGAGGGGACAGAAGAAACCCGCTATCCTACGAGCAGTACTTC,CASSFQAERGDRRNPLSYEQYF,TRBD1,once,TRBV5-1,TRBJ2-7,22
TGTGCCAGCAGCCCCGGGCCAGCAACAGATACGCAGTATTTT,CASSPGPATDTQYF,.,few,TRBV7-2,TRBJ2-3,14
TGTGCCAGCAGCTTCGGGATGGGGCAGTTCTTC,CASSFGMGQFF,.,.,TRBV7-9,TRBJ2-1,11
TGTGCCAGCAGCTCTAATAGCGGGAGGGCCACTAGGCGTAACAATGAGCAGTTCTTC,CASSSNSGRATRRNNEQFF,TRBD2,.,TRBV11-2,TRBJ2-1,19
TGCAGTGCTAGCCACGCGCCTCTGTTGGAGACCCAGTACTTC,CSASHAPLLETQYF,.,few,TRBV20-1,TRBJ2-5,14
TGTGCCAGCACGGTGGGCCACTTCAATCAGCCCCAGCATTTT,CASTVGHFNQPQHF,.,.,TRBV12-3/TRBV12-4,TRBJ1-5,14
TGCGCCAGCAGTGAGTCGATGGCTAGCAGGTTTAACACCGGGGAGCTGTTTTTT,CASSESMASRFNTGELFF,.,many,TRBV10-1,TRBJ2-2,18
TGTGCCAGCAGCCTTAGAACCGGACCGCAGGGTGCGACTCAGCCCCAGCATTTT,CASSLRTGPQGATQPQHF,.,.,TRBV4-2,TRBJ1-5,18
TGCAGCGTTGACTCAGGGTCGAGCACTGAAGCTTTCTTT,CSVDSGSSTEAFF,.,few,TRBV29-1,TRBJ1-1,13
TGCGCCAGCAGCCACAGGGGGCGGGGGACTGAAGCTTTCTTT,CASSHRGRGTEAFF,TRBD1,.,TRBV4-3,TRBJ1-1,14
TGTGCCAGCAGGAGAACAGATACGCAGTATTTT,CASRRTDTQYF,.,many,TRBV12-3/TRBV12-4,TRBJ2-3,11
TGTGCCAGCAGTTTATGGGAGTACCAAGAGACCCAGTACTTC,CASSLWEYQETQYF,.,.,TRBV28,TRBJ2-5,14
TGTGCCAGCAGCTCAGGGACAGGTAATGAGCAGTTCTTC,CASSSGTGNEQFF,TRBD1,.,TRBV7-3,TRBJ2-1,13
TGTGCCAGCAGCTTAGAGCTTAGCGGGAAGCTGTACTATGAGCAGTTCTTC,CASSLELSGKLYYEQFF,TRBD2,few,TRBV7-6,TRBJ2-1,17
TGCAGTGCCCGGACAGGGCCTGGAAACACCATATATTTT,CSARTGPGNTIYF,TRBD1,few,TRBV20-1,TRBJ1-3,13
TGTGCCAGCAGCTTAACAGCGTCCACCTACAATGAGCAGTTCTTC,CASSLTASTYNEQFF,.,many,TRBV7-3,TRBJ2-1,15
TGCAGTGCTAGGGGACAGGGGATGAACACTGAAGCTTTCTTT,CSARGQGMNTEAFF,TRBD1,.,TRBV20-1,TRBJ1-1,14
TGCAGTGCCCGGGTGGGCGGGGAGACCCAGTACTTC,CSARVGGETQYF,.,few,TRBV20-1,TRBJ2-5,12
TGTGCCAGCAGGTTCAGGGGTTTTGCAGATACGCAGTATTTT,CASRFRGFADTQYF,.,.,TRBV6-2/TRBV6-3,TRBJ2-3,14
TGTGCCATCAGTCCTGGCCCAGGGGGCTACGAGCAGTACTTC,CAISPGPGGYEQYF,TRBD1,.,TRBV10-3,TRBJ2-7,14
TGCGCCAGCAGCGCCCCAGGACAGGGGGGGGATACGCAGTATTTT,CASSAPGQGGDTQYF,TRBD1,.,TRBV5-1,TRBJ2-3,15
TGTGCCACCAGCAGAGATGAGGGAGGCAATCAGCCCCAGCATTTT,CATSRDEGGNQPQHF,.,.,TRBV15,TRBJ1-5,15